The 16 T cell receptor beta chains listed next were all sequenced from one sample in a study of Tregs in tolerant kidney transplant recipients. Using immunoSEQ multiplex PCR, the repertoire was profiled, and TCRdb retains in-frame clones only, with some absent. The sample comprises roughly 69,000 clones, 85% to 90% of which are singletons, and approximately 0.36% rests with the top ten. Sequenced here: CD4+ T cells from blood, sampled before the transplant. These receptors were taken from a human donor who received a combined kidney and bone marrow transplant.

The chain has TRBV7-3 and TRBJ2-2; D gene ambiguous. V was pared by 2 bases and J by 6 bases, with 4 bases between. The CDR3 sequence is 12 residues long. Germline CDR1 and CDR2: SGHTA and FQGTGA. CDR3 region: CASSLESGELFF. The CDR3 bases are TGTGCCAGCAGCTTAGAGTCCGGGGAGCTGTTTTTT.

This chain uses TRBV7-9 with TRBJ2-7; 7 bases fit TRBD1. Germline CDR1 is SEHNR and CDR2 is FQNEAQ (reference sequence). The CDR3 contains 15 residues. J gave up 0 bases and V 5 bases, and 7 bases lay outside the gene matches. The CDR3 DNA is TGTGCCAGCAGCCCACGGGGACAGATCTCCTACGAGCAGTACTTC. Its translation: CASSPRGQISYEQYF.

The V gene is TRBV7-2, the J gene TRBJ1-1; TRBD1 matches at 7 bases. The germline gives CDR1 SGHTA, CDR2 FQGNSA. Trimming removed 6 bases from V and 4 bases from J; junction bases left unmatched: 5. The CDR3 is made up of 13 amino acids. The CDR3 DNA reads as TGTGCCAGCAGTTCTACAGGGGCCACTGAAGCTTTCTTT. This translates into CASSSTGATEAFF.

The gene calls are TRBV2 and TRBJ2-5, with D maybe TRBD2 (6 bases). Germline V lookup: CDR1 SNHLY, CDR2 FYNNEI. This CDR3 region has 13 residues. V dropped 9 bases and J dropped 1 base, with 12 bases sitting between them. The CDR3 DNA is TGTGCCAGTTTAGCGGAGATCCAAGAGACCCAGTACTTC. Its translation: CASLAEIQETQYF.

This chain connects TRBV18 to TRBJ2-1, with 14 bases lining up with TRBD2. V was clipped by 4 bases and J by 5 bases; unmatched bases: 1. Germline CDR1 reads KGHSH; CDR2 reads LQKENI. CDR3 length: 15 residues. CDR3 loop: CASSQGLAGDNEQFF. The CDR3 DNA follows: TGTGCCAGCTCACAGGGACTAGCGGGAGACAATGAGCAGTTCTTC.

This rearrangement joins TRBV29-1 to TRBJ2-1; a possible D gene is TRBD1 (6 bases). V was clipped by 8 bases and J by 6 bases, with 20 bases between them. Germline V gene data show CDR1 as SQVTM and CDR2 as ANQGSEA. This CDR3 has 14 amino acids. The CDR3 nucleotides read TGCAGCCTCCGAAGGGGGACCGACTCCAATGAGCAGTTCTTC. Its translation: CSLRRGTDSNEQFF.

Turning to this clone: The junction departs from germline at one end; a sequencing error may be responsible. This chain uses TRBV7-7 with TRBJ2-7; 8 bases fit TRBD1. There are 16 residues in the CDR3. Germline V lookup: CDR1 SSHAT, CDR2 FNYEAQ (reference sequence). CDR3 residues: CASSLLIRDRPYEQYF. CDR3 coding DNA: TGTGCTAGCAGCTTACTTATTAGGGACAGGCCCTACGAGCAGTACTTC. The complete variable domain, with remaining parts taken from reference TRBV7-7 and TRBJ2-7, reads GAGVSQSPRYKVTKRGQDVTLRCDPISSHATLYWYQQALGQGPEFLTYFNYEAQPDKSGLPSDRFSAERPEGSISTLTIQRTEQRDSAMYRCASSLLIRDRPYEQYFGPGTRLTVT.

The chain links TRBV7-2 to TRBJ2-2, with D possibly matching TRBD1 (5 bases). Germline lookup yields CDR1 SGHTA and CDR2 FQGNSA. The CDR3 spans 16 residues. Trimming removed 2 bases at V and 2 bases at J, with 12 bases between. The CDR3 region is CASSLQNRPNTGELFF. DNA for the CDR3: TGTGCCAGCAGCTTACAGAACAGGCCTAACACCGGGGAGCTGTTTTTT.

This clone appeared a few times. The rearrangement links TRBV2 to TRBJ1-3; the D gene is possibly TRBD1 (6 bases). Trimming removed 10 bases from V and 0 bases from J, with 13 bases in between. Germline lookup yields CDR1 SNHLY and CDR2 FYNNEI. The CDR3 consists of 14 residues. The CDR3 bases are TGTGCCACCGAGGGACACCGCTCTGGAAACACCATATATTTT. This gives the protein CATEGHRSGNTIYF.

The J gene is TRBJ1-2, the V gene TRBV29-1; 8 bases align to TRBD1. The J segment lost 6 bases and the V segment lost 3 bases, leaving 3 bases of the junction unmatched. CDR1 is SQVTM and CDR2 is ANQGSEA in the germline V gene. The CDR3 sequence is 12 residues long. The CDR3 DNA sequence: TGCAGCGTTGACAGGGGGCCAGATGGCTACACCTTC. Encoded protein: CSVDRGPDGYTF.

The V gene is TRBV19, the J gene TRBJ1-5, with D unresolved. V dropped 6 bases and J dropped 8 bases, with 26 bases sitting between them. Germline V CDR1 and CDR2: LNHDA, SQIVND (reference sequence). This CDR3 has 17 residues. CDR3 protein: CASSYASSVGRREPQHF. The CDR3 bases are TGTGCCAGTAGCTACGCGTCAAGCGTAGGGCGGAGGGAGCCCCAGCATTTT.

This clone was seen only a few times. This chain connects TRBV5-8 to TRBJ1-5; D remains unclear. V was cut by 4 bases and J by 7 bases, with 12 bases left in between. The length of the CDR3 is 13 residues. CDR1 is SGHTS, CDR2 YDEGEE, per germline. In DNA form, the CDR3 reads TGTGCCAGCAGCAGAGCGACCGGACAGCCCCAGCATTTT. This codes for CASSRATGQPQHF.

The CDR3 region is CASSATGVWTEAFF. The CDR3 DNA is TGCGCCAGCAGCGCGACAGGAGTCTGGACTGAAGCTTTCTTT. V is TRBV5-1 and J is TRBJ1-1, with TRBD1 as a possible D gene (6 bases). This CDR3 has 14 residues. The germline V gene encodes CDR1 SGHRS and CDR2 YFSETQ. The V end was cut by 4 bases, the J end by 5 bases, with 15 bases between.

The rearrangement uses TRBV25-1 and TRBJ2-5, with D unclear. Trimming shortened V by 1 base and J by 5 bases, and 11 bases separated the two germline ends. Germline V CDR1 and CDR2: MGHDK, SYGVNS. This CDR3 comprises 14 residues. The CDR3 sequence is CASSESGLWETQYF. For the CDR3, the DNA is TGTGCCAGCAGTGAATCAGGCCTATGGGAGACCCAGTACTTC.

The rearrangement links TRBV2 to TRBJ2-1; D possibly corresponds to TRBD2 (5 bases). V was trimmed by 5 bases and J by 9 bases, leaving 11 bases between them. Germline V gene data show CDR1 as SNHLY and CDR2 as FYNNEI. The CDR3 sequence is 12 residues long. CDR3 bases: TGTGCCAGCAGTTTCAGCGGAGTTGAGCAGTTCTTC. Its protein is CASSFSGVEQFF.

This clone appeared a few times. The gene calls are TRBV20-1 and TRBJ1-2, with 7 bases lining up with TRBD1. In germline, CDR1 is DFQATT, CDR2 SNEGSKA (reference sequence). The CDR3 sequence is 11 residues long. After removal of 3 bases from V and 8 bases from J, the junction contained 3 bases not matched to a gene. The CDR3 DNA is TGCAGTGCTAGTTTGGACAGGGGCTACACCTTC. Translating it yields CSASLDRGYTF.